These 23 T cell receptor beta chains came from one sample sequenced in a study of T cell changes during pregnancy in multiple sclerosis. TCRdb keeps only in-frame clones here, not all; method: immunoSEQ multiplex PCR. The sample has tens of thousands of clones, around 94% seen once. The sequenced sample was peripheral blood, obtained before pregnancy. The receptors here all came from a female donor with multiple sclerosis, enrolled in a pregnancy study.

This clone has just one count. This sequence joins TRBV7-6 and TRBJ1-4; tentative D call: TRBD1 (5 bases). Germline V gene sequence: CDR1 SGHVS, CDR2 FNYEAQ. The CDR3 consists of 14 residues. The ends were cut back, 3 bases at V and 6 bases at J, with 11 bases in the middle. The CDR3 DNA sequence: TGTGCCAGCAGCTTGGGGAGGGGCTATGAAAAACTGTTTTTT. Its protein product is CASSLGRGYEKLFF.

The chain couples TRBV4-3 to TRBJ2-3; 11 bases match TRBD1. The germline CDR1 and CDR2 sequences are LGHNA and YSLEER. The CDR3 totals 16 residues. Losses at the gene ends were 4 bases for V and 5 bases for J; bases not matched to a gene: 8. CDR3 nucleotide sequence: TGCGCCAGCAGCCCGGACAGGGGGCGCGAAGGAGATACGCAGTATTTT. This codes for CASSPDRGREGDTQYF.

The sample holds a few counts of this clone. The chain links TRBV7-3 to TRBJ1-1, with D hard to call. V lost 5 bases and J 2 bases, leaving 12 bases between the germline ends. The CDR3 has 14 amino acids. The V gene's germline CDR1 is SGHTA and CDR2 FQGTGA. The CDR3 here is CASSKEVTNTEAFF. The CDR3 bases are TGTGCCAGCAGCAAGGAGGTGACAAACACTGAAGCTTTCTTT.

The chain has TRBV6-1 and TRBJ1-4; the D gene is possibly TRBD1 (5 bases). Trimming stripped 6 bases from V and 4 bases from J, with 15 bases between. Germline V gene lookup returns CDR1 MNHNS and CDR2 SASEGT. The CDR3 sequence is 15 residues long. The CDR3 DNA reads as TGTGCCAGCAGAGCGAAGACAGAAGATAATGAAAAACTGTTTTTT. Translation: CASRAKTEDNEKLFF.

The chain joins TRBV27 to TRBJ1-2; 7 bases are shared with TRBD1. The CDR3 is made up of 14 amino acids. In germline, CDR1 is MNHEY, CDR2 SMNVEV (reference sequence). The junction had 4 bases not matched to a gene; V was cut back by 6 bases and J by 0 bases. This CDR3 reads CASSTDRANYGYTF. For the CDR3, the DNA is TGTGCCAGCAGCACCGACAGGGCTAACTATGGCTACACCTTC.

The chain couples TRBV21-1 to TRBJ2-7; the DNA was not compared with TRBD2, the D call given in the table. TRBV21-1 is reported as a pseudogene. The CDR3 extends over 13 amino acids. The CDR3 DNA is TGTGCCAGCAGAGAGAGCGGGAGTCGAGAGCAGTACTTC. Translating gives CASRESGSREQYF.

This sequence joins TRBV19 and TRBJ1-2; D may be TRBD1 (6 bases). The germline CDR1 and CDR2 sequences are LNHDA and SQIVND (reference sequence). V shed 6 bases and J shed 6 bases, with 11 bases lying between them. CDR3 length: 12 residues. CDR3: CASSYYRDGYTF. The CDR3 DNA reads as TGTGCCAGTAGCTACTACAGGGATGGCTACACCTTC.

This clone was recorded only once. J is TRBJ2-3 and V is TRBV11-3; weak D call: TRBD1 (7 bases). CDR3 size: 14 residues. The germline V and J ends were trimmed by 6 bases and 2 bases, with 12 bases remaining between them. Germline CDR1 and CDR2: SGHNT and YENEEA. The chain's CDR3 is CASSLRGDTDTQYF. The CDR3 nucleotides read TGTGCCAGCAGTCTCAGGGGGGACACAGATACGCAGTATTTT.

Details on this clone: A read error may produce the germline difference seen at one junction end. The CDR3, as DNA: TGTGCCAGCTCACCGACGGGACTAGCGGGAGTACTGCACTTC. Amino acids: CASSPTGLAGVLHF. The chain links TRBV18 to TRBJ2-7, with 14 bases aligning to TRBD2. The CDR3 is 14 amino acids. In germline, CDR1 is KGHSH, CDR2 LQKENI.

The chain uses TRBV5-6 and TRBJ1-4, with D unclear. V lost 2 bases, J lost 8 bases, and 16 bases lay in between. CDR3 length: 15 residues. CDR1 and CDR2 from the germline V gene are SGHDT and YYEEEE. This CDR3 is CASSFKTIAGEKLFF. DNA for the CDR3: TGTGCCAGCAGCTTTAAGACGATCGCCGGGGAAAAACTGTTTTTT. Supplemented by reference TRBV5-6 and TRBJ1-4, the full variable domain reads DAGVTQSPTHLIKTRGQQVTLRCSPKSGHDTVSWYQQALGQGPQFIFQYYEEEERQRGNFPDRFSGHQFPNYSSELNVNALLLGDSALYLCASSFKTIAGEKLFFGSGTQLSVL.

The chain combines TRBV7-9 with TRBJ2-3; the D gene is possibly TRBD2 (6 bases). The V end lost 2 bases, the J end lost 3 bases, and 12 bases lay between the germline ends. CDR3 size: 15 residues. Germline assignment: CDR1 SEHNR and CDR2 FQNEAQ (reference sequence). CDR3 loop: CASSLRAGLTDTQYF. The CDR3 bases are TGTGCCAGCAGCTTACGGGCGGGATTAACAGATACGCAGTATTTT.

The chain combines TRBV5-6 with TRBJ1-2; 7 bases fit TRBD1. In germline, CDR1 is SGHDT, CDR2 YYEEEE. Trimming cost V 1 base and J 6 bases; bases outside gene matches: 6. CDR3 length equals 14 residues. DNA for the CDR3: TGTGCCAGCAGCTTGAAGGGGGCTGTTAATGGCTACACCTTC. Translated, it gives CASSLKGAVNGYTF.

The rearrangement joins TRBV27 to TRBJ1-1, with TRBD1 as a possible D gene (5 bases). CDR3 length: 13 amino acids. Trimming pared 5 bases from V and 3 bases from J, leaving 10 bases between. Germline lookup yields CDR1 MNHEY and CDR2 SMNVEV (reference sequence). CDR3 region: CASSDGGDTEAFF. The CDR3, as DNA: TGTGCCAGCAGTGACGGGGGGGACACTGAAGCTTTCTTT.

The chain couples TRBV9 to TRBJ2-7, with D hard to call. The CDR3 extends over 9 amino acids. The germline V gene has CDR1 SGDLS and CDR2 YYNGEE. V dropped 9 bases and J dropped 2 bases, with 3 bases sitting between them. The CDR3 protein is CAIAYEQYF. DNA for the CDR3: TGTGCCATCGCCTACGAGCAGTACTTC.

The J gene is TRBJ2-2, the V gene TRBV19; 7 bases match TRBD2. There are 16 residues in the CDR3. CDR1 and CDR2 (germline): LNHDA, SQIVND (reference sequence). V trimming: 4 bases; J trimming: 0 bases; junction bases outside the gene matches: 5. In DNA, the CDR3 is TGTGCCAGTAGTAAGGGGCTAGCGGCGAACACCGGGGAGCTGTTTTTT. It encodes CASSKGLAANTGELFF. Full variable domain (remainder filled in from reference TRBV19 and TRBJ2-2): DGGITQSPKYLFRKEGQNVTLSCEQNLNHDAMYWYRQDPGQGLRLIYYSQIVNDFQKGDIAEGYSVSREKKESFPLTVTSAQKNPTAFYLCASSKGLAANTGELFFGEGSRLTVL.

The chain has TRBV6-5 and TRBJ2-5; tentatively, D is TRBD2 (5 bases). The germline V and J ends were trimmed by 7 bases and 4 bases, with 7 bases remaining between them. This CDR3 is built from 11 residues. Germline CDR1 reads MNHEY; CDR2 reads SVGAGI. The CDR3 sequence: CASKAGETQYF. In DNA form, the CDR3 reads TGTGCCAGCAAGGCGGGAGAGACCCAGTACTTC.

The chain couples TRBV19 to TRBJ2-1, with 8 bases matching TRBD2. Germline CDR1 reads LNHDA; CDR2 reads SQIVND (reference sequence). The CDR3 is 14 amino acids. Losses at the gene ends were 11 bases for V and 2 bases for J; bases not matched to a gene: 8. CDR3 sequence: CAASAGEAYNEQFF. The CDR3 DNA reads as TGTGCCGCATCAGCGGGAGAGGCCTACAATGAGCAGTTCTTC. The full variable domain, rest sourced from reference TRBV19 and TRBJ2-1, is DGGITQSPKYLFRKEGQNVTLSCEQNLNHDAMYWYRQDPGQGLRLIYYSQIVNDFQKGDIAEGYSVSREKKESFPLTVTSAQKNPTAFYLCAASAGEAYNEQFFGPGTRLTVL.

J is TRBJ2-3 and V is TRBV5-4; 10 bases map to TRBD2. J lost 6 bases, V lost 1 base, and 8 bases had no gene match. The CDR3 length is 16 residues. The germline V gene has CDR1 SGHNT and CDR2 YYREEE (reference sequence). The CDR3 is CASSLRLAGKVDTQYF. CDR3 nucleotides: TGTGCCAGCAGCTTGCGACTAGCGGGTAAAGTCGATACGCAGTATTTT.

This chain links TRBV30 with TRBJ1-1; 7 bases agree with TRBD1. This CDR3 is built from 15 residues. With 0 bases clipped from V and 4 bases from J, the junction kept 8 bases outside the gene matches. The germline V gene encodes CDR1 GTSNPN and CDR2 SVGIG (reference sequence). CDR3 coding DNA: TGTGCCTGGAGTGTGAAAGAGACAGGGCGCACTGAAGCTTTCTTT. Its translation: CAWSVKETGRTEAFF.

The chain combines TRBV4-3 with TRBJ2-2; 9 bases line up with TRBD2. The CDR3 totals 17 residues. Germline lookup yields CDR1 LGHNA and CDR2 YSLEER. V shed 0 bases and J 6 bases; nucleotides not matched to a gene: 8. The CDR3 reads CASSQDLSGRSAGELFF. For the CDR3, the DNA is TGCGCCAGCAGCCAAGATCTAAGCGGGAGGAGCGCCGGGGAGCTGTTTTTT.

Here the CDR3 reads CASSLAGTNEKLFF. The CDR3 coding sequence is TGTGCCAGCAGCTTAGCCGGGACTAATGAAAAACTGTTTTTT. V gene TRBV11-2 combines with J gene TRBJ1-4; D gene unclear. Germline-derived CDR1 and CDR2 are SGHAT and FQNNGV. V lost 1 base to trimming and J lost 2 bases, with 5 bases between them. This CDR3 is 14 amino acids long.

V usage is TRBV6-6 and J usage is TRBJ2-7; D ambiguous. Trimming took 2 bases from V and 3 from J, leaving 17 bases between them. The CDR3 extends over 16 amino acids. Germline V CDR1 and CDR2: MNHNY, SVGAGI (reference sequence). The CDR3 is CASSYLLRPIIYEQYF. CDR3 bases: TGTGCCAGCAGTTACCTCTTGAGGCCTATAATCTACGAGCAGTACTTC.

The V call is TRBV4-1, the J call TRBJ1-2; maybe TRBD1 (6 bases). The CDR3 totals 15 residues. Germline CDR1 is MGHRA and CDR2 is YSYEKL. Trimming shortened V by 1 base and J by 5 bases, and 14 bases separated the two germline ends. DNA of the CDR3: TGCGCCAGCAGCCAAGGTGGGGGCGCACAGTATGGCTACACCTTC. Its protein product is CASSQGGGAQYGYTF.